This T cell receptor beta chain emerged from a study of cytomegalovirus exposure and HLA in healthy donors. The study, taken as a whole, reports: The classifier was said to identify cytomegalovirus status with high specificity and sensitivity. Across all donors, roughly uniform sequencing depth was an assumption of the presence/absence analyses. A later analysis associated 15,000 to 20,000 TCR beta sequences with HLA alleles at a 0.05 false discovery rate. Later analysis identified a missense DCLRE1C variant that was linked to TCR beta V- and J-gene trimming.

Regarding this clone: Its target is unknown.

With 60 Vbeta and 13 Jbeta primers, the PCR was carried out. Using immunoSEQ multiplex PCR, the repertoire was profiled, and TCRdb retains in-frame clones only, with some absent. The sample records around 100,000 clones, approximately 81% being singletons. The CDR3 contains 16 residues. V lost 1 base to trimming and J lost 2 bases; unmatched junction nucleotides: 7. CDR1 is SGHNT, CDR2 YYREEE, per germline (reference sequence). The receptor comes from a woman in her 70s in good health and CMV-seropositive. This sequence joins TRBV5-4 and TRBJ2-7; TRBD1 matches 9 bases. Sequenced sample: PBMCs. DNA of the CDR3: TGTGCCAGCAGCTTGTTTTTGGGACAGGGCACCTACGAGCAGTACTTC. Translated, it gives CASSLFLGQGTYEQYF.